The clone carrying this T cell receptor beta chain was recorded many times. Its target is not known. The data were obtained in a study of CD8 T cells in ankylosing spondylitis. Findings and caveats of the study: Fewer than 10 highly homologous variants formed a TCR beta motif that appeared characteristic of ankylosing spondylitis blood. Clones that were linked to disease were CD8+ and were relatively rare in peripheral blood. Previous work reported some of these motif variants in the synovial fluid and blood of reactive arthritis.

CDR3 size: 13 residues. Trimming took off 8 bases at V and 0 bases at J, with 10 bases between the two ends. Germline CDR1 is SEHNR and CDR2 is FQNEAQ (reference sequence). Libraries for TCR beta were made by quantitative 5'-RACE with molecular barcodes. TCRdb independently ran MiXCR on the 5' RACE reads; one entry per CDR3 protein. Of fewer than 550,000 distinct CDR3 sequences in the sample, approximately 5% were seen once. The receptor comes from a male donor with ankylosing spondylitis. V usage is TRBV7-9 and J usage is TRBJ1-1; D remains unclear. Sequenced material: blood, either unsorted or a sorted T cell fraction (not recorded which). CDR3 residues: CASFDSMNTEAFF. The CDR3 DNA reads as TGTGCCAGCTTCGACTCAATGAACACTGAAGCTTTCTTT.